A single sample is the source of the 8 T cell receptor beta chains below, sequenced in a study of blood T cell repertoires in COVID-19 (dated by TCRdb to 2018 to 2021). The library was prepared using the immunoSEQ multiplex PCR assay. TCRdb stores this immuneACCESS table with in-frame sequences only. Part of the clones is absent; in the studies checked, under half of the shortfall reflects unresolved V genes, and no reason is known for the rest. This sample has 310,000 or so clones in its table, and approximately 88% of those were observed once. Clones ranked in the top ten supply around 8.9% of the sample. The specimen was PBMCs or T cells enriched from blood (not recorded which). The receptors here all came from a woman aged 18-35 years who had recovered from COVID-19.

As DNA, the CDR3 is TGTGCCTGGGACAGGGGCATGAACACTGAAGCTTTCTTT. Amino acid sequence: CAWDRGMNTEAFF. The J gene is TRBJ1-1, the V gene TRBV30, with TRBD1 matching over 8 bases. Trimming at V came to 5 bases and at J to 0 bases, leaving 2 bases not matched to a gene. Germline V gene lookup returns CDR1 GTSNPN and CDR2 SVGIG (reference sequence). The CDR3 totals 13 residues.

The count of this clone is one. V and J are TRBV29-1 and TRBJ2-7; 9 nucleotides agree with TRBD1. The V gene's germline CDR1 is SQVTM and CDR2 ANQGSEA. Losses at the gene ends were 7 bases for V and 3 bases for J; bases not matched to a gene: 10. CDR3 length: 14 amino acids. The CDR3 is CSAGVGQGGYEQYF. CDR3 DNA sequence: TGCAGCGCCGGGGTGGGACAGGGAGGCTACGAGCAGTACTTC.

The chain couples TRBV27 to TRBJ2-4; 8 bases align to TRBD1. Germline V gives CDR1 MNHEY, CDR2 SMNVEV (reference sequence). The CDR3 sequence is 16 residues long. The V segment lost 3 bases and the J segment 3 bases; nucleotides outside the gene matches: 7. CDR3 in DNA: TGTGCCAGCAGTTTGAATAGCGGACAGGGCAAAAACATTCAGTACTTC. It yields the protein CASSLNSGQGKNIQYF.

The chain couples TRBV4-2 to TRBJ2-7; D gene ambiguous. CDR1 is LGHNA, CDR2 YNFKEQ, per germline. Trimming took off 2 bases at V and 4 bases at J, with 12 bases between the two ends. The CDR3 covers 14 residues. CDR3 sequence: CASSQPEADYEQYF. The DNA of the CDR3 is TGTGCCAGCAGCCAACCCGAGGCGGATTACGAGCAGTACTTC.

Written as DNA, the CDR3 is TGTGCCAGCACCTTCTATGACACTGAAGCTTTCTTT. Protein product: CASTFYDTEAFF. The rearrangement uses TRBV7-9 and TRBJ1-1; no clear D gene. Germline assignment: CDR1 SEHNR and CDR2 FQNEAQ (reference sequence). The CDR3 is 12 residues long. The ends were cut back, 7 bases at V and 3 bases at J, with 9 bases in the middle.

The rearrangement links TRBV10-2 to TRBJ2-2, with D maybe TRBD2 (5 bases). This CDR3 is built from 16 residues. Between the trimmed V and J ends, which lost 1 base and 6 bases, there was a span of 15 bases. In germline, CDR1 is WSHSY, CDR2 SAAADI. CDR3: CASSEFASYSPGELFF. The CDR3 nucleotides are TGCGCCAGCAGTGAGTTCGCTAGCTATTCTCCCGGGGAGCTGTTTTTT.

The chain joins TRBV5-8 to TRBJ2-2; D is perhaps TRBD2 (5 bases). The CDR3 has 14 amino acids. V was pared by 7 bases and J by 8 bases, with 18 bases between. Germline V CDR1 and CDR2: SGHTS, YDEGEE. The CDR3 loop reads CASEPSGKTGELFF. CDR3 nucleotide sequence: TGTGCCAGCGAACCATCGGGGAAAACTGGGGAGCTGTTTTTT.

The rearrangement links TRBV18 to TRBJ1-6; 9 bases agree with TRBD1. The CDR3 totals 16 residues. Germline V gene data show CDR1 as KGHSH and CDR2 as LQKENI. Trimming cost V 3 bases and J 10 bases; bases outside gene matches: 10. CDR3 sequence (DNA): TGTGCCAGCTCACCGCAACCCGGGACAGGGCTCTCACCCCTCCACTTT. Amino acids: CASSPQPGTGLSPLHF.